These 17 T cell receptor beta chains share one sample of origin, sequenced in a study of T cell repertoires in cytomegalovirus infection. TCRdb re-called the reads with MiXCR, one entry per CDR3 protein. The sample lists around 120,000 distinct CDR3 sequences, approximately 9.2% occurring once. Material for sequencing was PBMCs. These receptors were taken from a human donor in good health (CMV status not recorded). Some clones in this sample may be carry-over from other donors' samples.

This clonotype was seen ten or more times. The gene calls are TRBV5-1 and TRBJ1-2; possibly TRBD1 for D (6 bases). V was shortened by 1 base and J by 4 bases, with 11 bases between the two germline ends. This CDR3 comprises 14 residues. Germline V gene sequence: CDR1 SGHRS, CDR2 YFSETQ. The CDR3 loop is CASSLYPGAYGYTF. CDR3 bases: TGCGCCAGCAGCTTGTACCCAGGGGCCTATGGCTACACCTTC.

This chain uses TRBV28 with TRBJ1-5, with 9 bases lining up with TRBD1. Trimming removed 4 bases from V and 7 bases from J; junction bases left unmatched: 8. CDR1 is MDHEN and CDR2 is SYDVKM in the germline V gene. The CDR3 is made up of 15 amino acids. The CDR3 sequence: CASSSRDRAIQPQHF. CDR3 DNA: TGTGCCAGCAGTTCCCGGGACAGGGCAATCCAGCCCCAGCATTTT. Together with reference TRBV28 and TRBJ1-5, the CDR3 gives the full variable domain: DVKVTQSSRYLVKRTGEKVFLECVQDMDHENMFWYRQDPGLGLRLIYFSYDVKMKEKGDIPEGYSVSREKKERFSLILESASTNQTSMYLCASSSRDRAIQPQHFGDGTRLSIL.

The chain uses TRBV29-1 and TRBJ2-7, with unresolved D. Germline V gives CDR1 SQVTM, CDR2 ANQGSEA. CDR3 length: 12 residues. V was trimmed by 8 bases and J by 6 bases, leaving 17 bases between them. The CDR3 spells CSFLELVGEQYF. In DNA form, the CDR3 reads TGCAGCTTCCTGGAACTCGTCGGCGAGCAGTACTTC.

This clonotype was observed at least ten times. V and J are TRBV28 and TRBJ2-7; 7 bases fit TRBD2. The CDR3 is 15 amino acids. The V gene's germline CDR1 is MDHEN and CDR2 SYDVKM. V was clipped by 8 bases and J by 4 bases; unmatched bases: 14. DNA of the CDR3: TGTGCCAGCGCTTCCCTGGGGGGGATGGGTTACGAGCAGTACTTC. It is translated as CASASLGGMGYEQYF. The whole variable domain, filled in from reference TRBV28 and TRBJ2-7, reads DVKVTQSSRYLVKRTGEKVFLECVQDMDHENMFWYRQDPGLGLRLIYFSYDVKMKEKGDIPEGYSVSREKKERFSLILESASTNQTSMYLCASASLGGMGYEQYFGPGTRLTVT.

The CDR3 sequence is CAISPGDTLDQPQHF. The CDR3 DNA is TGTGCCATCAGCCCAGGGGACACCCTTGATCAGCCCCAGCATTTT. V usage is TRBV10-3 and J usage is TRBJ1-5, with D maybe TRBD1 (6 bases). The germline V and J ends were trimmed by 6 bases and 5 bases, with 17 bases remaining between them. Germline V gives CDR1 ENHRY, CDR2 SYGVKD. This CDR3 is built from 15 residues.

The chain combines TRBV29-1 with TRBJ1-1; no definite D call. The V gene lost 7 bases and the J gene lost 0 bases, with 12 bases spanning the gap. The CDR3 has 13 amino acids. The germline gives CDR1 SQVTM, CDR2 ANQGSEA. The DNA for the CDR3 is TGCAGCGCCTTAGGGTTCGTGAACACTGAAGCTTTCTTT. It yields the protein CSALGFVNTEAFF. Full variable domain (rest looked up from reference TRBV29-1 and TRBJ1-1): SAVISQKPSRDICQRGTSLTIQCQVDSQVTMMFWYRQQPGQSLTLIATANQGSEATYESGFVIDKFPISRPNLTFSTLTVSNMSPEDSSIYLCSALGFVNTEAFFGQGTRLTVV.

This CDR3 reads CATSRVEGPNYGYTF. In nucleotides, the CDR3 is TGTGCCACCAGCAGAGTTGAAGGGCCAAACTATGGCTACACCTTC. The gene calls are TRBV15 and TRBJ1-2; D call uncertain. Germline-derived CDR1 and CDR2 are LNHNV and YYDKDF (reference sequence). The V end lost 1 base, the J end lost 2 bases, and 11 bases lay between the germline ends. The CDR3 consists of 15 residues.

This clonotype was seen more than once but under ten times. The chain links TRBV28 to TRBJ2-7; D not resolved. Germline V lookup: CDR1 MDHEN, CDR2 SYDVKM. The CDR3 covers 15 residues. V was cut by 3 bases and J by 0 bases, with 12 bases left in between. The CDR3 region is CASSFSTRFSYEQYF. The CDR3 region has the DNA TGTGCCAGCAGTTTCAGCACTCGGTTCTCCTACGAGCAGTACTTC.

This clonotype was counted ten times or more. The chain employs TRBV7-9 and TRBJ2-7; 7 bases fit TRBD1. V lost 2 bases to trimming and J lost 3 bases; unmatched junction nucleotides: 4. This CDR3 is 14 amino acids long. Germline V gene sequence: CDR1 SEHNR, CDR2 FQNEAQ (reference sequence). CDR3 sequence (DNA): TGTGCCAGCAGCTTAACCGGGACAGACTACGAGCAGTACTTC. Translating it yields CASSLTGTDYEQYF.

This clonotype was recorded at least ten times. The chain employs TRBV19 and TRBJ2-2; 10 positions match TRBD1. V was clipped by 6 bases and J by 8 bases; unmatched bases: 12. The CDR3 loop spans 16 amino acids. Germline V gives CDR1 LNHDA, CDR2 SQIVND (reference sequence). As DNA, the CDR3 is TGTGCCAGTAGACCAACCCCTCGGGACAGGGGAGGGGAGCTGTTTTTT. It specifies CASRPTPRDRGGELFF.

This clonotype was observed at least ten times. The chain joins TRBV20-1 to TRBJ2-5, with 8 bases matching TRBD1. This CDR3 spans 14 amino acids. CDR1 is DFQATT and CDR2 is SNEGSKA in the germline V gene (reference sequence). J was trimmed by 0 bases and V by 6 bases; bases with no gene match: 6. CDR3 in DNA: TGCAGTGCCCTCAGACAGGGGTACCAAGAGACCCAGTACTTC. Its protein is CSALRQGYQETQYF.

A note on this clonotype: A read error may explain this, as a much larger clone is one base away. The chain couples TRBV7-9 to TRBJ1-5; no definite D call. CDR3 length equals 14 residues. Germline V gene sequence: CDR1 SEHNR, CDR2 FQNEAQ (reference sequence). CDR3: CVSSPERIDQPQHF. As DNA, the CDR3 is TGTGTCAGCAGCCCAGAGAGAATCGATCAGCCCCAGCATTTT.

This clonotype was seen a handful of times. CDR3 DNA sequence: TGCAGTGCCCAGAGGGTACAAGAGACCCAGTACTTC. It yields the protein CSAQRVQETQYF. The chain uses TRBV20-1 and TRBJ2-5; a weak D match, TRBD2 (5 bases). Germline loops: CDR1 DFQATT, CDR2 SNEGSKA (reference sequence). The ends were cut back, 6 bases at V and 2 bases at J, with 10 bases in the middle. This CDR3 contains 12 residues.

This clonotype was detected ten times or more. This chain's CDR3 is CASSFRDRGLNEQFF. The CDR3 region has the DNA TGTGCCAGCAGCTTCCGGGACAGGGGGCTGAATGAGCAGTTCTTC. The V gene is TRBV7-9, the J gene TRBJ2-1, with 12 bases that match TRBD1. Germline V gives CDR1 SEHNR, CDR2 FQNEAQ (reference sequence). The CDR3 consists of 15 residues. V lost 3 bases to trimming and J lost 7 bases; unmatched junction nucleotides: 4.

This clonotype was detected ten times or more. V is TRBV7-9 and J is TRBJ2-5; D gene uncertain. This CDR3 has 13 residues. Trimming removed 8 bases at V and 0 bases at J, with 10 bases between. Per germline, CDR1 SEHNR and CDR2 FQNEAQ (reference sequence). CDR3: CASGDAYQETQYF. DNA for the CDR3: TGTGCCAGCGGGGATGCGTACCAAGAGACCCAGTACTTC.

This clonotype was detected only a few times. The chain joins TRBV19 to TRBJ1-1; D may be TRBD1 (5 bases). Germline V gene sequence: CDR1 LNHDA, CDR2 SQIVND (reference sequence). Trimming cost V 7 bases and J 3 bases, with 18 bases left between them. The CDR3 runs 15 residues. The CDR3 spells CASKKGMMPDTEAFF. The CDR3, as DNA: TGTGCCAGTAAGAAGGGGATGATGCCGGACACTGAAGCTTTCTTT.

The genes are TRBV13 and TRBJ2-3; D may be TRBD2 (5 bases). The germline V gene has CDR1 PRHDT and CDR2 FYEKMQ (reference sequence). The CDR3 totals 14 residues. Trimming left V 3 bases short and J 3 bases short, with 10 bases between. CDR3 in amino acids: CASSFGPGTDTQYF. CDR3 sequence (DNA): TGTGCCAGCAGCTTTGGCCCGGGGACAGATACGCAGTATTTT. The full variable domain, completed using reference TRBV13 and TRBJ2-3, is AAGVIQSPRHLIKEKRETATLKCYPIPRHDTVYWYQQGPGQDPQFLISFYEKMQSDKGSIPDRFSAQQFSDYHSELNMSSLELGDSALYFCASSFGPGTDTQYFGPGTRLTVL.